This TCR beta chain was recovered during a study of response to subunit inactivated influenza vaccine. TCRdb processed the RT-PCR reads anew with MiXCR; each CDR3 protein has one entry. The sample records 600,000 to 700,000 distinct CDR3 sequences, 13% to 15% being singletons. Ten or more counts support this clonotype. Germline V gives CDR1 SGHRS, CDR2 YFSETQ. Trimming removed 0 bases at V and 4 bases at J, with 13 bases between. This CDR3 spans 15 amino acids. The V and J genes are TRBV5-1 and TRBJ2-5, with D possibly called TRBD1 or TRBD2 (6 bases each). The sample was PBMCs from blood, taken less than 15 days before vaccination. The receptor was derived from a man in his fifties who received an inactivated influenza vaccine. The CDR3 here is CASSLEGGPGETQYF. In nucleotides, the CDR3 is TGCGCCAGCAGCTTGGAAGGGGGGCCGGGAGAGACCCAGTACTTC.